This T cell receptor (beta chain) was sequenced for a study of T cell responses to AZD1222 COVID-19 vaccine. Data came from immunoSEQ multiplex PCR; TCRdb stores just in-frame clones and leaves some out. The table includes about 180,000 clones, about 90% detected once. The CDR3 is made up of 15 amino acids. The V and J ends lost 4 bases and 7 bases, in that order; junction bases with no gene match: 13. Germline loops: CDR1 SGHDN, CDR2 FVKESK. The input for sequencing was peripheral blood, taken on day 0 of AZD1222 vaccination. This sequence originates from an adult in good health. The chain links TRBV14 to TRBJ2-7; 7 nucleotides line up with TRBD1. CDR3 amino acids: CASSPPGKGAREQYF. In nucleotides, the CDR3 is TGTGCCAGCAGCCCCCCTGGAAAGGGGGCGAGGGAGCAGTACTTC.